Below, 8 T cell receptor beta chains from the same sample are listed, as sequenced in a study of cytomegalovirus exposure and HLA in healthy donors. The PCR employed 60 Vbeta primers together with 13 Jbeta primers. Assay used: immunoSEQ multiplex PCR; TCRdb lists only in-frame clones, some missing. The table records around 50,000 clones, approximately 84% of them present only once. Input material: PBMCs. Source of these receptors: a man aged 50-59 years in good health and CMV-seronegative.

The CDR3 reads CASSLWGGRVAYEQYF. The CDR3 region has the DNA TGTGCCAGCAGTTTATGGGGGGGACGTGTGGCCTACGAGCAGTACTTC. This chain joins TRBV27 and TRBJ2-7; 7 bases fit TRBD2. With V trimmed by 1 base and J by 2 bases, 8 bases remained unmatched. Germline V lookup: CDR1 MNHEY, CDR2 SMNVEV (reference sequence). This CDR3 comprises 16 residues.

This rearrangement joins TRBV4-3 to TRBJ1-5; tentative D call: TRBD1 (5 bases). There are 14 residues in the CDR3. Per the germline V gene, CDR1 is LGHNA and CDR2 is YSLEER. V was pared by 3 bases and J by 7 bases, with 13 bases between. The CDR3 DNA is TGCGCCAGCAGCCAGAACAGGAGGGCCCAGCCCCAGCATTTT. This sequence encodes CASSQNRRAQPQHF.

This clone was observed once. The chain couples TRBV5-1 to TRBJ1-6; 7 bases fit TRBD1. The junction had 2 bases not matched to a gene; V was cut back by 0 bases and J by 5 bases. The CDR3 has 15 amino acids. Per germline, CDR1 SGHRS and CDR2 YFSETQ. For the CDR3, the DNA is TGCGCCAGCAGCTTGGAACAGGGGAATAATTCACCCCTCCACTTT. It encodes CASSLEQGNNSPLHF.

This chain connects TRBV6-1 to TRBJ2-7; 7 bases match TRBD1. Losses at the gene ends were 0 bases for V and 6 bases for J; bases not matched to a gene: 2. The CDR3 covers 13 residues. Per the germline V gene, CDR1 is MNHNS and CDR2 is SASEGT. DNA of the CDR3: TGTGCCAGCAGTGAAGCGGGGACAGCCGAGCAGTACTTC. It specifies CASSEAGTAEQYF.

The gene calls are TRBV19 and TRBJ1-2, with TRBD1 as a possible D gene (5 bases). CDR3 size: 15 residues. Germline loops: CDR1 LNHDA, CDR2 SQIVND (reference sequence). Trimming stripped 0 bases from V and 7 bases from J, with 15 bases between. CDR3 in DNA: TGTGCCAGTAGTATAGATTTGCAGGGTCGGCTTGGCTACACCTTC. Encoded protein: CASSIDLQGRLGYTF.

V is TRBV28 and J is TRBJ2-5, with 11 positions matching TRBD1. Germline-derived CDR1 and CDR2 are MDHEN and SYDVKM. Trimming at V came to 1 base and at J to 5 bases, leaving 6 bases not matched to a gene. CDR3 size: 16 residues. As DNA, the CDR3 is TGTGCCAGCAGTTTATCAGGACAGGGGGCTCGGGAGACCCAGTACTTC. It is translated as CASSLSGQGARETQYF.

The rearrangement links TRBV6-5 to TRBJ2-7; no definite D call. The CDR3 length is 15 residues. Looked up from germline, CDR1 is MNHEY and CDR2 is SVGAGI. The V end lost 0 bases, the J end lost 4 bases, and 13 bases lay between the germline ends. Here the CDR3 reads CASSYSKKFGYEQYF. CDR3 sequence (DNA): TGTGCCAGCAGTTACTCGAAAAAGTTCGGGTACGAGCAGTACTTC.

The genes are TRBV5-6 and TRBJ2-3, with 11 positions matching TRBD2. CDR3 size: 16 residues. Germline CDR1 is SGHDT and CDR2 is YYEEEE. V was pared by 0 bases and J by 3 bases, with 3 bases of the junction left unmatched. CDR3: CASSLGTSGPTDTQYF. In nucleotides, the CDR3 is TGTGCCAGCAGCTTGGGGACTAGCGGGCCGACAGATACGCAGTATTTT.